The 12 T cell receptor beta chains reported below all come from one sample, sequenced in a study of identical twins. TCRdb recomputed calls from the 5' RACE reads with MiXCR, one row per CDR3 protein. The sample contains a few hundred thousand distinct CDR3 sequences, roughly 9.9% of which appear only once. The sample was also linked to a second study, of yellow fever vaccine responses in identical twins.

Sequenced: PBMCs. The origin of the receptors is a woman aged 18-35 years in good health.

The chain employs TRBV24-1 and TRBJ2-1; 9 nucleotides align to TRBD1. Germline trimming cut 9 bases from V and 9 bases from J; bases unmatched to any gene: 5. Germline V CDR1 and CDR2: KGHDR, SFDVKD. This CDR3 has 12 amino acids. The CDR3 DNA sequence: TGTGCCACCGGGACAGGGATAGGTGAGCAGTTCTTC. It codes for CATGTGIGEQFF.

The chain joins TRBV5-6 to TRBJ2-5; D is ambiguous. Germline V lookup: CDR1 SGHDT, CDR2 YYEEEE. The CDR3 loop spans 12 amino acids. The V end lost 6 bases, the J end lost 0 bases, and 6 bases lay between the germline ends. The DNA of the CDR3 is TGTGCCAGCACCCTGGACCAAGAGACCCAGTACTTC. Its protein product is CASTLDQETQYF.

The sample holds one count of this clonotype. One end of the junction varies from germline; a read error may be responsible. The V gene is TRBV3-1, the J gene TRBJ2-5, with TRBD2 identical over 10 bases. Per germline, CDR1 LGHDT and CDR2 YNNKEL (reference sequence). CDR3 length equals 18 residues. The CDR3 DNA sequence: TGTACCAGCAGCCTACCAAGATCAGCGGGAGGGGAGTCGGAGACCCAGTACTTC. Translating gives CTSSLPRSAGGESETQYF.

V is TRBV4-3 and J is TRBJ2-7; possible D gene TRBD1, 5 bases. Trimming left V 0 bases short and J 1 base short, with 10 bases between. This CDR3 is built from 15 residues. Germline assignment: CDR1 LGHNA and CDR2 YSLEER. CDR3 in DNA: TGCGCCAGCAGCCAAGAACAGGCGGCATCCTACGAGCAGTACTTC. Protein: CASSQEQAASYEQYF.

This chain links TRBV7-2 with TRBJ2-7; 7 nucleotides agree with TRBD1. The CDR3 runs 14 residues. CDR1 and CDR2 (germline): SGHTA, FQGNSA. V shed 3 bases, J shed 5 bases, and the junction held 7 bases outside the gene matches. CDR3 sequence (DNA): TGTGCCAGCAGCTTCGACAGGGTCAGGGACGAGCAGTACTTC. Protein: CASSFDRVRDEQYF.

The chain uses TRBV5-1 and TRBJ1-1; D is unclear. V was trimmed by 2 bases and J by 0 bases, leaving 8 bases between them. Germline CDR1 is SGHRS and CDR2 is YFSETQ. The CDR3 is 14 amino acids. The CDR3 DNA reads TGCGCCAGCAGCTTATCCGTAATGAACACTGAAGCTTTCTTT. Translation: CASSLSVMNTEAFF. Variable domain in full (rest from reference TRBV5-1 and TRBJ1-1): KAGVTQTPRYLIKTRGQQVTLSCSPISGHRSVSWYQQTPGQGLQFLFEYFSETQRNKGNFPGRFSGRQFSNSRSEMNVSTLELGDSALYLCASSLSVMNTEAFFGQGTRLTVV.

The V gene is TRBV10-2, the J gene TRBJ2-2; a weak D match, TRBD2 (5 bases). Germline assignment: CDR1 WSHSY and CDR2 SAAADI. The CDR3 spans 13 residues. V lost 7 bases and J lost 8, with 14 bases in between. The CDR3 bases are TGCGCCAGCATGGGTAGCGAGGCGGGGGAGCTGTTTTTT. Its protein is CASMGSEAGELFF.

The sample holds many counts of this clonotype. The J gene is TRBJ1-1, the V gene TRBV5-1, with TRBD1 matching over 10 bases. Germline CDR1 and CDR2: SGHRS and YFSETQ. The CDR3 is 14 residues long. V trimming: 3 bases; J trimming: 6 bases; junction bases outside the gene matches: 5. The CDR3 is CASSYADRGPEAFF. The CDR3 DNA reads as TGCGCCAGCAGCTACGCCGACAGGGGGCCTGAAGCTTTCTTT.

The table lists this clonotype with a few counts. The chain has TRBV29-1 and TRBJ2-1; D is unresolved. The germline V gene has CDR1 SQVTM and CDR2 ANQGSEA. This CDR3 region has 17 residues. V lost 5 bases and J 0 bases, leaving 20 bases between the germline ends. The CDR3 DNA sequence: TGCAGCGTTCTTGACCCATACGAAATAAGCTCCTACAATGAGCAGTTCTTC. Protein: CSVLDPYEISSYNEQFF.

A few counts support this clonotype. The V and J genes are TRBV10-3 and TRBJ2-2; 8 nucleotides agree with TRBD2. CDR1 and CDR2 from the germline V gene are ENHRY and SYGVKD. With V trimmed by 10 bases and J by 6 bases, 7 bases remained unmatched. The CDR3 spans 13 residues. As DNA, the CDR3 is TGTGCCAACCAGCGGGAGCTAGCCGGGGAGCTGTTTTTT. As protein: CANQRELAGELFF.

V is TRBV5-1 and J is TRBJ2-2; TRBD1 is a possible D gene (6 bases). The CDR3 contains 15 residues. Per the germline V gene, CDR1 is SGHRS and CDR2 is YFSETQ. V gave up 3 bases and J gave up 4 bases, with 13 bases separating them. The CDR3 loop reads CASSYRVSGTGELFF. The CDR3 coding sequence is TGCGCCAGCAGCTACAGGGTTTCGGGCACCGGGGAGCTGTTTTTT.

This clonotype has ten or more counts. The CDR3 here is CASSQGYTGELFF. CDR3 bases: TGTGCCAGCAGCCAGGGGTACACCGGGGAGCTGTTTTTT. The chain employs TRBV4-2 and TRBJ2-2, with D unresolved. This CDR3 has 13 amino acids. Germline CDR1 is LGHNA and CDR2 is YNFKEQ. Trimming removed 3 bases at V and 3 bases at J, with 5 bases between.